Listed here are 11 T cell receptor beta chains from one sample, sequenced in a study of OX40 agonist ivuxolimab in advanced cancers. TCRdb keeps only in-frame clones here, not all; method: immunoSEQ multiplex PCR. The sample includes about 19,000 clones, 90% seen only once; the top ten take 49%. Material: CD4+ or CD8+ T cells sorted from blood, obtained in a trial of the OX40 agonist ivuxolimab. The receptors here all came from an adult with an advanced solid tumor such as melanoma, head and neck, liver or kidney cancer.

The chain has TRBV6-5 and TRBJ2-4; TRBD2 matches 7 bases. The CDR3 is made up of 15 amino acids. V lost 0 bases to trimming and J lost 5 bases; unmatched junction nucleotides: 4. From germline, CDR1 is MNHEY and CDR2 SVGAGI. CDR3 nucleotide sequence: TGTGCCAGCAGTTACTCCGCCGGACTAGAAAACATTCAGTACTTC. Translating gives CASSYSAGLENIQYF.

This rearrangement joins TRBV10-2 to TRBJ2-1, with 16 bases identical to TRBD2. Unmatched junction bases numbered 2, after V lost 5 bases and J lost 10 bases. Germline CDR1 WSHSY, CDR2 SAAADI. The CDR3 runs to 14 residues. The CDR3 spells CASSKGLAGGEQFF. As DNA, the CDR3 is TGCGCCAGCAGTAAGGGACTAGCGGGGGGGGAGCAGTTCTTC.

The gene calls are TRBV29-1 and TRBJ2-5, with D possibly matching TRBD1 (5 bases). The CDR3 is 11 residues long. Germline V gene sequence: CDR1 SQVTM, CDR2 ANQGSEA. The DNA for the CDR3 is TGCCCCGGCAGGGTCGAGGAGACCCAGTACTTC. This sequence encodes CPGRVEETQYF.

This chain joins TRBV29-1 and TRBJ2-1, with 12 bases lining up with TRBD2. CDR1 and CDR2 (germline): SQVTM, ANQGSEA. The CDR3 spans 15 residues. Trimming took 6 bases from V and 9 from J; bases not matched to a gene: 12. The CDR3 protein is CSVGGLAGSVREQFF. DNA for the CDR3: TGCAGCGTGGGAGGACTAGCGGGATCAGTCCGTGAGCAGTTCTTC.

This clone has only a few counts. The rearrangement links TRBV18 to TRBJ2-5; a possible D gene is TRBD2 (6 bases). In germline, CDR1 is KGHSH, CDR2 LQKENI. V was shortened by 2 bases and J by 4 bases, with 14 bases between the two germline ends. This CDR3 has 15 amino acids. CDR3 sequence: CASSPTAGRSETQYF. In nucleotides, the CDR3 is TGTGCCAGCTCACCAACGGCCGGGAGATCAGAGACCCAGTACTTC.

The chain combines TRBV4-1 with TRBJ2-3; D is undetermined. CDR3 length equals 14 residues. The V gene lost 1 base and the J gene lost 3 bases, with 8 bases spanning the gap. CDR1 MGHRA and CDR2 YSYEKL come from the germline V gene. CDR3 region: CASSQVGRTDTQYF. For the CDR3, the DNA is TGCGCCAGCAGCCAAGTTGGGCGGACAGATACGCAGTATTTT.

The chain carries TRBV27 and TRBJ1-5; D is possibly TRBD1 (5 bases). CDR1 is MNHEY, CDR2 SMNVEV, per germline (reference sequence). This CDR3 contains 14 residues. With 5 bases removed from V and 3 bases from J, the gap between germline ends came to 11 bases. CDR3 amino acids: CASSPRDVNQPQHF. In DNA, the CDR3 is TGTGCCAGCAGTCCACGGGACGTCAATCAGCCCCAGCATTTT.

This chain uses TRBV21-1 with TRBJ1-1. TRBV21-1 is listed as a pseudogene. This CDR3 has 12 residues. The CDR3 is CASSKETWRAFF. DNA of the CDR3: TGTGCCAGCAGCAAAGAGACATGGCGGGCTTTCTTT.

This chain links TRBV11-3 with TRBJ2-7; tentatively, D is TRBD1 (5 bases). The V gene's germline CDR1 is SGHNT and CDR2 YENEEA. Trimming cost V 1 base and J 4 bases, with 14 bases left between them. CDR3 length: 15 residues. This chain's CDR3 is CASSLAGQGSYEQYF. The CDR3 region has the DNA TGTGCCAGCAGCTTAGCTGGGCAGGGATCGTACGAGCAGTACTTC.

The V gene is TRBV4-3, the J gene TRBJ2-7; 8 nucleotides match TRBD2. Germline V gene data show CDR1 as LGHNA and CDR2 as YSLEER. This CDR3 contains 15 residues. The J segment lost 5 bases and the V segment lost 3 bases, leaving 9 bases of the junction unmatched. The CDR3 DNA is TGCGCCAGCAGCCACGTAAAAGCGGGAGCAGACGAGCAGTACTTC. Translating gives CASSHVKAGADEQYF.

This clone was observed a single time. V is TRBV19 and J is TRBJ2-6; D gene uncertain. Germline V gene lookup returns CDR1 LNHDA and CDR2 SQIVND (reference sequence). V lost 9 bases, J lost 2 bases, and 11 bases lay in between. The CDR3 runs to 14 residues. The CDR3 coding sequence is TGTGCCAGCCTCGCGGTGGCTGGGGCCAACGTCCTGACTTTC. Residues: CASLAVAGANVLTF. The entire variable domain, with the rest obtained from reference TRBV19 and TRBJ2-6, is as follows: DGGITQSPKYLFRKEGQNVTLSCEQNLNHDAMYWYRQDPGQGLRLIYYSQIVNDFQKGDIAEGYSVSREKKESFPLTVTSAQKNPTAFYLCASLAVAGANVLTFGAGSRLTVL.